This TCR beta chain comes out of a study of shared clonotypes between healthy human individuals. Overall study results and limits: The researchers took only blood, and tissue repertoires probably look different.

The CDR3 consists of 17 residues. Losses at the gene ends were 0 bases for V and 0 bases for J; bases not matched to a gene: 6. In germline, CDR1 is SGHRS, CDR2 YFSETQ. With regard to this clone: Its antigen is undetermined. The sample has other DNA sequences that encode this CDR3 too.

Repertoires were generated with immunoSEQ multiplex PCR, while TCRdb's copy carries only in-frame clones and drops some. The sample has a few million clones; roughly 93% are singletons. This TCR derives from a man between 18 and 29 years old in good health. Some clones in this sample may be carry-over from other donors' samples. Source material: naive CD4+ T cells from PBMCs. Subset given: CD45RA+ positively selected. The J gene is TRBJ2-1, the V gene TRBV5-1, with 7 bases fitting TRBD1. The CDR3 protein is CASSLERGGDSYNEQFF. CDR3 sequence (DNA): TGCGCCAGCAGCTTGGAAAGAGGGGGCGACTCCTACAATGAGCAGTTCTTC.